The clone carrying this T cell receptor beta chain was counted at least ten times. The antigen remains undetermined. Library construction involved attaching unique molecular identifiers to individual cDNA molecules, which allowed quantitative, reproducible TCR counting. TCRdb re-called the RACE reads through MiXCR, storing one row per CDR3 protein. In the table there are approximately 100,000 distinct CDR3 sequences, approximately 10% of which are singletons. The sample comes from a study of human T cells and chemical hapten exposure. General study results and limits: Healthy individuals' immune responses may differ from those of donors, who had alopecia. As patch test score rose, PT1 expanded TCR counts tended to rise as well.

The junction had 6 bases not matched to a gene; V was cut back by 1 base and J by 10 bases. This CDR3 spans 14 amino acids. The germline CDR1 and CDR2 sequences are SGHDN and FVKESK. The time point was: patch test 1, 2 weeks after DPC sensitization. Treatment of the sample: therapeutic diphenylcyclopropenone sensitization with weekly scalp DPC. Unfractionated whole blood was the source from which total RNA was extracted. The receptor was isolated from a woman aged 40-49 years with alopecia areata. Some clones in this sample may be carry-over from other donors' samples. The chain carries TRBV14 and TRBJ2-1, with 8 bases identical to TRBD1. This material consisted of whole blood, taken in connection with sensitization to the hapten diphenylcyclopropenone (DPC). The CDR3 bases are TGTGCCAGCAGCCAAGCCCAGGACAGGGACGAGCAGTTCTTC. Encoded protein: CASSQAQDRDEQFF.